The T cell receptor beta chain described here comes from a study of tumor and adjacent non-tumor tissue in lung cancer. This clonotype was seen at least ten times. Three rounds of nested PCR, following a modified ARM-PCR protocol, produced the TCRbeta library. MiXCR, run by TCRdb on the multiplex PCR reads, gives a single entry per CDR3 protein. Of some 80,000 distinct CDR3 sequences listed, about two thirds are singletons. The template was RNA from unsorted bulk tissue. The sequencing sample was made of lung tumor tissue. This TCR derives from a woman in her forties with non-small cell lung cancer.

CDR3 amino acids: CASSPQGNNSPLHF. The CDR3 bases are TGCGCCAGCAGCCCACAGGGAAATAATTCACCCCTCCACTTT. This rearrangement joins TRBV5-1 to TRBJ1-6, with D possibly TRBD1 on 6 matching bases. Trimming removed 4 bases at V and 5 bases at J, with 10 bases between. Germline loops: CDR1 SGHRS, CDR2 YFSETQ. The CDR3 spans 14 residues. Full variable domain (rest looked up from reference TRBV5-1 and TRBJ1-6): KAGVTQTPRYLIKTRGQQVTLSCSPISGHRSVSWYQQTPGQGLQFLFEYFSETQRNKGNFPGRFSGRQFSNSRSEMNVSTLELGDSALYLCASSPQGNNSPLHFGNGTRLTVT.